A single sample is the source of the 26 T cell receptor beta chains below, sequenced in a study of sequential checkpoint blockade in melanoma. As for treatment: randomized to nivolumab then ipilimumab (arm A) or the reverse (arm B). Measured with immunoSEQ multiplex PCR; TCRdb has only the in-frame clones, and not every one. Of under 25,000 clones in the sample, approximately 82% were seen once. This material consisted of CD8+ T cells sorted from blood (inferred from file names), taken from a patient given nivolumab and ipilimumab in sequence. The source is a human donor with melanoma.

This clone turned up a few times. J is TRBJ1-2 and V is TRBV28; D is unresolved. Deletions cut 3 bases from V and 4 bases from J, with 12 bases between. Germline CDR1 reads MDHEN; CDR2 reads SYDVKM. This CDR3 comprises 14 residues. The CDR3 bases are TGTGCCAGCAGTTTGACACACGGTGGCTATGGCTACACCTTC. Its protein is CASSLTHGGYGYTF.

The gene calls are TRBV18 and TRBJ2-7; D might be TRBD2 (5 bases). The germline gives CDR1 KGHSH, CDR2 LQKENI. The CDR3 spans 12 residues. Trimming removed 3 bases at V and 7 bases at J, with 10 bases between. Here the CDR3 reads CASSPEGLEQYF. CDR3 bases: TGTGCCAGCTCACCCGAGGGTCTGGAGCAGTACTTC.

The chain has TRBV7-9 and TRBJ2-2, with no clear D. V lost 1 base, J lost 4 bases, and 7 bases lay in between. CDR1 and CDR2 (germline): SEHNR, FQNEAQ (reference sequence). This CDR3 spans 14 amino acids. CDR3 residues: CASSLEQLTGELFF. The DNA of the CDR3 is TGTGCCAGCAGCTTAGAACAGCTCACCGGGGAGCTGTTTTTT.

The gene calls are TRBV6-5 and TRBJ1-2; D is ambiguous. The CDR3 contains 13 residues. With 4 bases removed from V and 6 bases from J, the gap between germline ends came to 12 bases. Germline CDR1 and CDR2: MNHEY and SVGAGI. The CDR3 is CASSSLDLNGYTF. The CDR3 DNA sequence: TGTGCCAGCAGTTCACTGGACTTAAATGGCTACACCTTC.

Only one count was recorded for this clone. The V and J genes are TRBV7-2 and TRBJ2-2, with 9 bases that match TRBD2. V was clipped by 1 base and J by 7 bases; unmatched bases: 10. The germline gives CDR1 SGHTA, CDR2 FQGNSA. This CDR3 is 17 amino acids long. CDR3 residues: CASSLGAAGGQHGELFF. Written as DNA, the CDR3 is TGTGCCAGCAGCTTAGGGGCCGCGGGAGGGCAGCACGGGGAGCTGTTTTTT.

This clone was picked up a small number of times. The genes are TRBV9 and TRBJ2-3; TRBD2 matches at 9 bases. The CDR3 contains 18 residues. Germline V CDR1 and CDR2: SGDLS, YYNGEE. Trimming removed 3 bases from V and 3 bases from J; junction bases left unmatched: 14. The CDR3 nucleotides are TGTGCCAGCAGCGGGTCAGGTAGCGGGAGCCGGAGAACAGATACGCAGTATTTT. Residues: CASSGSGSGSRRTDTQYF.

The V and J genes are TRBV5-1 and TRBJ1-2; 8 nucleotides line up with TRBD1. Germline CDR1 SGHRS, CDR2 YFSETQ. This CDR3 comprises 15 residues. The ends lost 1 base at V and 4 bases at J; junction bases unmatched: 6. The CDR3 nucleotides read TGCGCCAGCAGCTTGTCGGCAGGGGGCCCCTATGGCTACACCTTC. Its translation: CASSLSAGGPYGYTF.

In this sample, this clone turned up a few times. The chain joins TRBV9 to TRBJ2-7, with 8 nucleotides matching TRBD2. This CDR3 is 16 amino acids long. The trim removed 0 bases at V and 6 bases at J, leaving 11 bases unmatched. The germline V gene has CDR1 SGDLS and CDR2 YYNGEE. Written as DNA, the CDR3 is TGTGCCAGCAGCGTAGAGCCAGCGGGAGTAGGGAGCGAGCAGTACTTC. Translation: CASSVEPAGVGSEQYF.

V usage is TRBV4-2 and J usage is TRBJ2-1, with 10 bases identical to TRBD2. The length of the CDR3 is 17 residues. The germline CDR1 and CDR2 sequences are LGHNA and YNFKEQ. The V segment lost 0 bases and the J segment 1 base; nucleotides outside the gene matches: 3. The CDR3 region has the DNA TGTGCCAGCAGCCAAGAGCCAGCGGGAGGGTCCTACAATGAGCAGTTCTTC. Protein: CASSQEPAGGSYNEQFF.

V gene TRBV11-2 combines with J gene TRBJ2-3; D is unclear. Germline V gene lookup returns CDR1 SGHAT and CDR2 FQNNGV. The V gene lost 1 base and the J gene lost 3 bases, with 11 bases spanning the gap. The CDR3 is 15 amino acids. The CDR3 sequence: CASSLAADSTDTQYF. CDR3 sequence (DNA): TGTGCCAGCAGCTTAGCGGCAGACTCAACAGATACGCAGTATTTT.

The chain is built from TRBV7-9 and TRBJ2-1, with D perhaps matching TRBD2 (6 bases). CDR3 length equals 16 residues. Trimming pared 5 bases from V and 6 bases from J, leaving 20 bases between. Germline loops: CDR1 SEHNR, CDR2 FQNEAQ (reference sequence). The CDR3 is CASSAARGGKPNEQFF. DNA of the CDR3: TGTGCCAGCAGCGCCGCGAGGGGCGGGAAACCCAATGAGCAGTTCTTC.

The chain joins TRBV5-1 to TRBJ2-1, with D perhaps matching TRBD1 (6 bases). This CDR3 spans 15 amino acids. Trimming removed 4 bases at V and 2 bases at J, with 13 bases between. Germline lookup yields CDR1 SGHRS and CDR2 YFSETQ. The CDR3 is CASSPGQKTYNEQFF. The CDR3 DNA sequence: TGCGCCAGCAGCCCCGGACAGAAGACCTACAATGAGCAGTTCTTC.

This clone was observed a single time. This rearrangement joins TRBV6-6 to TRBJ1-3, with 8 bases that match TRBD1. Per germline, CDR1 MNHNY and CDR2 SVGAGI (reference sequence). The V and J ends lost 4 bases and 4 bases, in that order; junction bases with no gene match: 6. The CDR3 contains 15 residues. CDR3 bases: TGTGCCAGCAGTTCCGGACAGGGTAGAGGAAACACCATATATTTT. Its protein is CASSSGQGRGNTIYF.

The rearrangement uses TRBV5-5 and TRBJ1-1; D not certain. Trimming shortened V by 3 bases and J by 4 bases, and 16 bases separated the two germline ends. Germline-derived CDR1 and CDR2 are SGHKS and YYEKEE (reference sequence). The CDR3 has 15 residues. CDR3 DNA sequence: TGTGCCAGCAGCTGGAACCCAAGCTGGAGCACTGAAGCTTTCTTT. It is translated as CASSWNPSWSTEAFF.

V and J are TRBV7-2 and TRBJ2-7, with 9 bases that match TRBD1. Germline loops: CDR1 SGHTA, CDR2 FQGNSA. Trimming at V came to 5 bases and at J to 3 bases, leaving 8 bases not matched to a gene. This CDR3 is 15 amino acids long. CDR3 coding DNA: TGTGCCAGCAGCAAACAGGGGGCTGCGAACTACGAGCAGTACTTC. Translation gives CASSKQGAANYEQYF.

V usage is TRBV27 and J usage is TRBJ1-3; D is ambiguous. Germline assignment: CDR1 MNHEY and CDR2 SMNVEV (reference sequence). V gave up 6 bases and J gave up 1 base, with 10 bases separating them. The CDR3 covers 14 residues. In DNA, the CDR3 is TGTGCCAGCAGGATGGGAGGATCTGGAAACACCATATATTTT. Protein product: CASRMGGSGNTIYF.

This chain connects TRBV28 to TRBJ1-5; D possibly corresponds to TRBD1 (6 bases). Trimming removed 3 bases from V and 2 bases from J, with 14 bases in between. The CDR3 consists of 16 residues. Germline-derived CDR1 and CDR2 are MDHEN and SYDVKM. The chain's CDR3 is CASSLGGRMGNQPQHF. The DNA for the CDR3 is TGTGCCAGCAGTTTGGGGGGGCGGATGGGCAATCAGCCCCAGCATTTT.

The CDR3 loop reads CSGGLAGGYNEQFF. CDR3 DNA: TGCAGCGGGGGACTAGCGGGAGGCTACAATGAGCAGTTCTTC. The J gene is TRBJ2-1, the V gene TRBV29-1; 15 bases agree with TRBD2. CDR3 length equals 14 residues. In germline, CDR1 is SQVTM, CDR2 ANQGSEA. Trimming removed 7 bases from V and 3 bases from J; junction bases left unmatched: 1.

V gene TRBV29-1 combines with J gene TRBJ1-1; TRBD1 matches at 7 bases. Germline V lookup: CDR1 SQVTM, CDR2 ANQGSEA. The CDR3 contains 12 residues. Trimming cost V 7 bases and J 1 base; bases outside gene matches: 3. The DNA for the CDR3 is TGCAGCGCCAGGACAGGGAACACTGAAGCTTTCTTT. This codes for CSARTGNTEAFF.

In DNA form, the CDR3 reads TGTGCCAGCAGTTCGACAGGGGCTGGAAACACCATATATTTT. It is translated as CASSSTGAGNTIYF. The chain joins TRBV7-9 to TRBJ1-3; 8 nucleotides align to TRBD1. The junction had 3 bases not matched to a gene; V was cut back by 6 bases and J by 2 bases. The germline V gene has CDR1 SEHNR and CDR2 FQNEAQ (reference sequence). This CDR3 contains 14 residues.

This chain joins TRBV5-6 and TRBJ2-7, with 7 bases that match TRBD2. J was trimmed by 3 bases and V by 6 bases; bases with no gene match: 6. This CDR3 region has 13 residues. Germline V gene lookup returns CDR1 SGHDT and CDR2 YYEEEE. This CDR3 is CASTPGRNYEQYF. The CDR3 DNA follows: TGTGCCAGCACCCCCGGGAGGAACTACGAGCAGTACTTC.

This clone is termed medium-sized. The rearrangement joins TRBV28 to TRBJ2-7, with 7 bases identical to TRBD1. The CDR3 is made up of 15 amino acids. The V gene end was trimmed by 5 bases and the J gene end by 5 bases; junction bases not matched to a gene: 12. Germline CDR1 is MDHEN and CDR2 is SYDVKM. This CDR3 reads CASSTTGVLINEQYF. Here the CDR3 DNA reads TGTGCCAGCAGTACCACAGGGGTTCTAATTAACGAGCAGTACTTC.

The CDR3 reads CASSTAASGEVSSYEQYF. In nucleotides, the CDR3 is TGTGCCAGCAGCACCGCGGCCTCCGGTGAGGTTTCCTCCTACGAGCAGTACTTC. The J gene is TRBJ2-7, the V gene TRBV7-2, with no clear D. Trimming took 5 bases from V and 0 from J, leaving 23 bases between them. From germline, CDR1 is SGHTA and CDR2 FQGNSA. The CDR3 is 18 residues long.

The chain links TRBV7-8 to TRBJ2-1; no clear D gene. Trimming removed 1 base at V and 8 bases at J, with 6 bases between. Germline V CDR1 and CDR2: SGHVS, FQNEAQ. The CDR3 totals 12 residues. Here the CDR3 DNA reads TGTGCCAGCAGCTTAGGCGGCGATGAGCAGTTCTTC. This gives the protein CASSLGGDEQFF.

The V call is TRBV5-6, the J call TRBJ1-2, with a weak D call TRBD1 (6 bases). Trimming took 3 bases from V and 8 from J, leaving 17 bases between them. This CDR3 contains 14 residues. In germline, CDR1 is SGHDT, CDR2 YYEEEE. The CDR3 protein is CASSSYGTLGGYTF. The CDR3 DNA sequence: TGTGCCAGCAGCTCTTACGGGACATTGGGCGGCTACACCTTC.

The chain joins TRBV7-9 to TRBJ2-7, with D maybe TRBD1 (6 bases). CDR3 length: 13 amino acids. Trimming shortened V by 2 bases and J by 5 bases, and 10 bases separated the two germline ends. The V gene's germline CDR1 is SEHNR and CDR2 FQNEAQ (reference sequence). The CDR3, as DNA: TGTGCCAGCAGCTTACAGGGGAACCACGAGCAGTACTTC. Translation gives CASSLQGNHEQYF.